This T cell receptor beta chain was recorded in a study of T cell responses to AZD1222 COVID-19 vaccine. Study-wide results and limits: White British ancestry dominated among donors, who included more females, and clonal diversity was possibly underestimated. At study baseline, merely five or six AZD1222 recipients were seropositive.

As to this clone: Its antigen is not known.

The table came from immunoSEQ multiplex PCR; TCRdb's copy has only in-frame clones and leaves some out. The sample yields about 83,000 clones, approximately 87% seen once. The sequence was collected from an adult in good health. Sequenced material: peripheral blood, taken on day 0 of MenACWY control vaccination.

This chain's CDR3 is CASRYAGTGELFF. The CDR3 DNA reads as TGTGCCAGCAGGTACGCCGGGACAGGGGAGCTGTTTTTT. The J gene is TRBJ2-2, the V gene TRBV12-3 or TRBV12-4; tentative D call: TRBD1 (6 bases). The length of the CDR3 is 13 residues. Trimming took 6 bases from V and 8 from J, leaving 13 bases between them.